These T cell receptor beta chains were read from a single sample in a study of a mutant IDH1 vaccine in newly diagnosed glioma. Profiling relied on immunoSEQ multiplex PCR, and the TCRdb table lists in-frame clones only, not all of them. The sample lists more than 30,000 clones; 80% to 95% were seen once. These receptors' targets are unknown. The specimen comprised PBMCs, sampled from a glioma patient whose treatment included an IDH1 peptide vaccine. The receptors were gathered from a woman between 35 and 50 years old with glioma. CDR3s include the opening cysteine and the closing phenylalanine or tryptophan. Fields, in order: J gene, D gene, clone size, V gene, CDR3 protein, CDR3 DNA. The D gene is left open where the match is weak. Some rows have no size entry. The others give once, few or many, or a class for an expanded clone.

TRBJ1-4,-,-,TRBV5-4,CATSQGRTNEKLFF,TGTGCCACGAGCCAGGGTAGGACTAATGAAAAACTGTTTTTT
TRBJ1-1,-,few,TRBV6-6,CASSYPGMNTEAFF,TGTGCCAGCAGTTACCCGGGAATGAACACTGAAGCTTTCTTT
TRBJ2-1,-,-,TRBV29-1,CSARGRVYNEQFF,TGCAGCGCCCGGGGCAGAGTTTACAATGAGCAGTTCTTC
TRBJ2-7,-,-,TRBV5-1,CASSLSSDTYEQYF,TGCGCCAGCAGCTTGTCTAGCGACACCTACGAGCAGTACTTC
TRBJ2-6,-,few,TRBV19,CASSIARSSGANVLTF,TGTGCCAGTAGTATAGCCAGGAGCTCTGGGGCCAACGTCCTGACTTTC
TRBJ2-1,-,once,TRBV6-4,CARRSEQFF,TGTGCCCGAAGGTCTGAGCAGTTCTTC
TRBJ1-1,-,once,TRBV10-3,CAISGVNTEAFF,TGTGCCATCAGTGGGGTGAACACTGAAGCTTTCTTT
TRBJ1-1,-,-,TRBV19,CASSKGTSTEAFF,TGTGCCAGTAGTAAGGGGACCTCCACTGAAGCTTTCTTT
TRBJ1-2,-,once,TRBV7-9,CASSRDRGGYGYTF,TGTGCCAGCAGCCGGGATCGGGGAGGCTATGGCTACACCTTC
TRBJ2-7,-,few,TRBV7-2,CASSLQATLGGNEQYF,TGTGCCAGCAGCTTACAGGCCACCCTAGGGGGTAACGAGCAGTACTTC
TRBJ2-3,TRBD1,-,TRBV7-9,CASSFTGGADTQYF,TGTGCCAGCAGCTTCACAGGGGGCGCAGATACGCAGTATTTT
TRBJ2-5,-,-,TRBV6-6,CAGARSQETQYF,TGTGCCGGGGCAAGGAGTCAGGAGACCCAGTACTTC
TRBJ2-7,TRBD1,-,TRBV6-6,CASSQTGVTYEQYF,TGTGCCAGCAGCCAGACAGGGGTAACCTACGAGCAGTACTTC
TRBJ1-1,-,-,TRBV4-2,CASSSGRREAFF,TGTGCCAGCAGCTCGGGACGCCGAGAAGCTTTCTTT
TRBJ2-1,-,-,TRBV7-6,CASSLARPDEQFF,TGTGCCAGCAGCTTAGCGCGGCCGGATGAGCAGTTCTTC
TRBJ2-2,TRBD2,-,TRBV10-2,CASSAGLAGSTGELFF,TGCGCCAGCAGCGCCGGACTAGCGGGGAGTACCGGGGAGCTGTTTTTT
TRBJ1-1,TRBD1,-,TRBV4-3,CASSQVQDRGKNTEAFF,TGCGCCAGCAGCCAAGTTCAGGACAGGGGGAAGAACACTGAAGCTTTCTTT
TRBJ1-2,TRBD1,-,TRBV5-1,CASSLAPGTGELGGYTF,TGCGCCAGCAGCTTGGCTCCCGGGACAGGGGAGCTAGGGGGCTACACCTTC
TRBJ2-3,TRBD1,-,TRBV5-1,CASSSSDRGITDTQYF,TGCGCCAGCAGCTCTTCAGACAGGGGGATCACAGATACGCAGTATTTT
TRBJ1-4,TRBD1,-,TRBV4-1,CASSISRDSNEKLFF,TGCGCCAGCAGCATATCCCGGGACAGTAATGAAAAACTGTTTTTT
TRBJ1-2,-,-,TRBV10-2,CATGRRYDYGYTF,TGCGCCACCGGGAGGAGGTACGACTATGGCTACACCTTC
TRBJ1-5,-,-,TRBV7-9,CASSSIASRQVGQPQHF,TGTGCCAGCAGCTCAATAGCTTCGCGACAGGTGGGTCAGCCCCAGCATTTT
TRBJ2-6,-,few,TRBV30,CAWSRDSGANVLTF,TGTGCCTGGAGTAGGGATTCTGGGGCCAACGTCCTGACTTTC
TRBJ2-5,TRBD2,-,TRBV7-8,CASSLATAGDGRKKGTETQYF,TGTGCCAGCAGCTTAGCGACAGCGGGGGACGGCCGTAAAAAAGGGACAGAGACCCAGTACTTC
TRBJ1-1,-,-,TRBV18,CASSGGQNTEAFF,TGTGCCAGCTCAGGGGGGCAGAACACTGAAGCTTTCTTT
TRBJ2-7,-,-,TRBV10-2,CASSEGPHYEQYF,TGCGCCAGCAGTGAGGGACCACACTACGAGCAGTACTTC
TRBJ1-1,TRBD1,-,TRBV6-4,CAMNGRDRTEAFF,TGTGCCATGAACGGCCGGGACAGGACTGAAGCTTTCTTT
TRBJ2-3,-,-,TRBV4-1,CASRAAWAEISTDTQYF,TGCGCCAGCAGGGCGGCTTGGGCGGAGATTAGCACAGATACGCAGTATTTT
TRBJ2-5,-,-,TRBV6-5,CASSYSRRGDETQYF,TGTGCCAGCAGTTACTCTCGCAGGGGGGATGAGACCCAGTACTTC
TRBJ1-1,TRBD1,-,TRBV10-2,CASKEGQRNTEAFF,TGCGCCAGCAAAGAGGGACAGAGGAACACTGAAGCTTTCTTT
TRBJ1-6,-,-,TRBV5-1,CASSLAPPGTDSPLHF,TGCGCCAGCAGCTTGGCCCCTCCGGGTACGGATTCACCCCTCCACTTT
TRBJ1-2,TRBD1,-,TRBV2,CASAPQGVGYGYTF,TGTGCCAGCGCCCCACAGGGGGTTGGGTATGGCTACACCTTC
TRBJ1-5,-,-,TRBV2,CASTRRFDQPQHF,TGTGCCAGCACCAGGAGGTTTGATCAGCCCCAGCATTTT
TRBJ2-5,-,-,TRBV6-1,CASSRGIETQYF,TGTGCCAGCAGCCGGGGGATAGAGACCCAGTACTTC
TRBJ1-1,-,-,TRBV7-9,CASSVQGYNTEAFF,TGTGCCAGCAGCGTTCAGGGGTACAACACTGAAGCTTTCTTT
TRBJ1-5,-,-,TRBV25-1,CASMQGGNKHQPQHF,TGTGCCAGCATGCAAGGGGGGAACAAGCACCAGCCCCAGCATTTT
TRBJ1-5,-,-,TRBV19,CASSMVPLPGSNQPQHF,TGTGCCAGTAGTATGGTCCCCCTACCAGGGAGCAATCAGCCCCAGCATTTT
TRBJ1-1,-,-,TRBV28,CASSLLGGEAFF,TGTGCCAGCAGTCTACTTGGGGGGGAAGCTTTCTTT
TRBJ1-1,-,-,TRBV5-4,CASSLDQNTEAFF,TGTGCCAGCAGCTTGGATCAAAACACTGAAGCTTTCTTT
TRBJ2-7,TRBD2,-,TRBV4-2,CASSQGGSGGWSSYEQYF,TGTGCCAGCAGCCAAGGGGGTAGCGGGGGTTGGAGCTCCTACGAGCAGTACTTC
TRBJ1-5,-,few,TRBV7-7,CASSLGGEAGRTNNQPQHF,TGTGCTAGCAGCTTAGGAGGGGAGGCAGGGCGGACAAACAATCAGCCCCAGCATTTT
TRBJ1-1,-,-,TRBV5-4,CASSTGTDMNTEAFF,TGTGCCAGCAGCACGGGGACCGACATGAACACTGAAGCTTTCTTT
TRBJ2-7,-,-,TRBV4-1,CASSQDHYNEQYF,TGCGCCAGCAGCCAGGATCATTACAACGAGCAGTACTTC
TRBJ1-5,-,once,TRBV5-1,CASSLAPGDQSQHF,TGCGCCAGCAGCTTGGCCCCGGGTGATCAGTCCCAGCATTTT
TRBJ1-1,-,-,TRBV19,CASSREGGMNTEAFF,TGTGCCAGTAGCCGGGAGGGGGGCATGAACACTGAAGCTTTCTTT
TRBJ1-3,-,-,TRBV29-1,CSVGTEAADF,TGCAGCGTTGGGACTGAGGCGGCTGATTTT
TRBJ1-1,-,-,TRBV19,CASSRGALNTEAFF,TGTGCCAGTAGTAGAGGGGCCCTGAACACTGAAGCTTTCTTT
TRBJ1-1,-,-,TRBV6-5,CASSGKWNTEAFF,TGTGCCAGCAGTGGGAAGTGGAACACTGAAGCTTTCTTT
TRBJ1-2,TRBD1,-,TRBV6-5,CASRRQGFNYGYTF,TGTGCCAGCAGAAGACAGGGCTTTAACTATGGCTACACCTTC
TRBJ2-3,TRBD1,few,TRBV6-1,CASYRDRVTDTQYF,TGTGCCAGCTACCGGGACAGGGTAACAGATACGCAGTATTTT
TRBJ1-1,-,-,TRBV7-9,CASSLVSGFNTEAFF,TGTGCCAGCAGCTTAGTTTCGGGCTTTAACACTGAAGCTTTCTTT
TRBJ2-5,TRBD2,-,TRBV19,CASSAGWTSGGLGETQYF,TGTGCCAGTAGTGCTGGGTGGACTAGCGGGGGCCTCGGAGAGACCCAGTACTTC
TRBJ1-4,-,-,TRBV7-8,CASSDSGATNEKLFF,TGTGCCAGCAGCGATAGTGGTGCAACTAATGAAAAACTGTTTTTT
TRBJ1-5,TRBD1,-,TRBV6-5,CASSPQGADQPQHF,TGTGCCAGCAGTCCTCAGGGGGCTGACCAGCCCCAGCATTTT
TRBJ1-5,-,-,TRBV27,CASMKGRDQPQHF,TGTGCCAGCATGAAGGGGCGCGATCAGCCCCAGCATTTT
TRBJ1-2,-,few,TRBV7-2,CASTPQTQGIYGYTF,TGTGCCAGCACCCCTCAGACACAAGGAATTTATGGCTACACCTTC
TRBJ1-3,TRBD1,-,TRBV7-2,CASSQGGQGRSGNTIYF,TGTGCCAGCAGCCAGGGGGGACAGGGAAGATCTGGAAACACCATATATTTT